These 19 T cell receptor beta chains were sequenced from one sample in a study of cytotoxic CD8 clonotypes in ibrutinib-treated CLL (TCRdb year 2021). Preparation of the library involved the immunoSEQ multiplex PCR assay. Sourced from immuneACCESS, this table was stored by TCRdb with only in-frame sequences that have V and J called. A share of the clones is absent; for the studies checked, an unresolved V gene accounts for under half, and the remainder has no known explanation. This sample has 140,000 to 150,000 clones in its table, and approximately 80% of those were observed once. The leading ten clones occupy 4.5% to 6% of the sample. Read against the paper, the sample's time point label means: approximately 25 months on ibrutinib. Sample: PBMCs, taken after 24 months of ibrutinib treatment. The receptors come from a human donor with chronic lymphocytic leukemia.

The rearrangement links TRBV6-5 to TRBJ1-2, with a tentative D call TRBD1 (5 bases). CDR1 is MNHEY, CDR2 SVGAGI, per germline. The CDR3 consists of 16 residues. Between the trimmed V and J ends, which lost 0 bases and 1 base, there was a span of 12 bases. CDR3 bases: TGTGCCAGCAGTTACTCAAGGGGACGGCATAACTATGGCTACACCTTC. Its protein is CASSYSRGRHNYGYTF.

This clone is labeled as medium-sized. The chain uses TRBV19 and TRBJ2-5; TRBD1 matches at 10 bases. J lost 6 bases, V lost 6 bases, and 7 bases had no gene match. This CDR3 has 14 residues. Germline assignment: CDR1 LNHDA and CDR2 SQIVND (reference sequence). For the CDR3, the DNA is TGTGCCAGTAGCCTGGGACAGGGGTGGCAGACCCAGTACTTC. Translating gives CASSLGQGWQTQYF.

J is TRBJ2-3 and V is TRBV19; 10 positions match TRBD1. V shed 5 bases and J 2 bases; nucleotides not matched to a gene: 7. Germline loops: CDR1 LNHDA, CDR2 SQIVND (reference sequence). This CDR3 has 16 amino acids. In DNA form, the CDR3 reads TGTGCCAGTAGTGCCTGGGACAGGGGCACCACAGATACGCAGTATTTT. Encoded protein: CASSAWDRGTTDTQYF.

The gene calls are TRBV30 and TRBJ1-1; D might be TRBD1 (6 bases). CDR1 GTSNPN and CDR2 SVGIG come from the germline V gene (reference sequence). This CDR3 is built from 11 residues. The germline V and J ends were trimmed by 5 bases and 5 bases, with 9 bases remaining between them. The CDR3 reads CAWSQGTEAFF. Here the CDR3 DNA reads TGTGCCTGGTCCCAGGGGACTGAAGCTTTCTTT.

This clone came up a few times. The chain carries TRBV7-6 and TRBJ2-1, with D perhaps TRBD1 or TRBD2 (5 bases each). Germline assignment: CDR1 SGHVS and CDR2 FNYEAQ. V was trimmed by 0 bases and J by 4 bases, leaving 10 bases between them. CDR3 size: 15 residues. The CDR3, as DNA: TGTGCCAGCAGCTTAGCTTTTGGGGGTTACAATGAGCAGTTCTTC. It yields the protein CASSLAFGGYNEQFF.

There are a few counts of this clone. The rearrangement uses TRBV11-2 and TRBJ2-7; D not resolved. This CDR3 region has 14 residues. CDR1 SGHAT and CDR2 FQNNGV come from the germline V gene. V was pared by 7 bases and J by 3 bases, with 16 bases between. The chain's CDR3 is CASTPTTPNYEQYF. The CDR3 DNA is TGTGCCAGCACCCCCACGACGCCAAACTACGAGCAGTACTTC.

The rearrangement uses TRBV5-6 and TRBJ2-5; D not certain. The CDR3 has 13 amino acids. The V gene lost 5 bases and the J gene lost 0 bases, with 8 bases spanning the gap. Germline CDR1 and CDR2: SGHDT and YYEEEE. CDR3 in DNA: TGTGCCAGCAGGGGCCATAACCAAGAGACCCAGTACTTC. Its translation is CASRGHNQETQYF.

The chain combines TRBV10-3 with TRBJ2-3; 11 bases match TRBD2. The V gene end was trimmed by 6 bases and the J gene end by 3 bases; junction bases not matched to a gene: 5. The CDR3 covers 15 residues. CDR1 is ENHRY, CDR2 SYGVKD, per germline. The CDR3 spells CAIRPGLAETDTQYF. In DNA, the CDR3 is TGTGCCATCAGGCCGGGACTAGCGGAAACAGATACGCAGTATTTT.

As concerns this clone: In the same sample, other DNA sequences code for this CDR3. The V and J genes are TRBV11-2 and TRBJ1-1, with D uncertain. CDR3 length: 13 residues. Germline loops: CDR1 SGHAT, CDR2 FQNNGV. V was shortened by 3 bases and J by 3 bases, with 8 bases between the two germline ends. The CDR3 here is CASSFGRDTEAFF. The CDR3, as DNA: TGTGCCAGCAGCTTTGGCCGGGACACTGAAGCTTTCTTT.

In this sample, this clone turned up a few times. The chain links TRBV27 to TRBJ2-6, with TRBD1 matching 8 bases. The germline gives CDR1 MNHEY, CDR2 SMNVEV (reference sequence). The CDR3 length is 15 residues. The V gene end was trimmed by 7 bases and the J gene end by 4 bases; junction bases not matched to a gene: 6. The DNA for the CDR3 is TGTGCCAGCACCCGACAGGGGAGCGGGGCCAACGTCCTGACTTTC. Amino acids: CASTRQGSGANVLTF. The entire variable domain, with the rest obtained from reference TRBV27 and TRBJ2-6, is as follows: EAQVTQNPRYLITVTGKKLTVTCSQNMNHEYMSWYRQDPGLGLRQIYYSMNVEVTDKGDVPEGYKVSRKEKRNFPLILESPSPNQTSLYFCASTRQGSGANVLTFGAGSRLTVL.

The genes are TRBV30 and TRBJ1-1, with D tentatively TRBD1 (5 bases). CDR1 is GTSNPN, CDR2 SVGIG, per germline (reference sequence). V was pared by 3 bases and J by 4 bases, with 15 bases between. This CDR3 is 14 amino acids long. CDR3 sequence (DNA): TGTGCCTGGAGCCCCGGGGCGCCCGGCACTGAAGCTTTCTTT. This encodes CAWSPGAPGTEAFF.

V and J are TRBV4-2 and TRBJ2-3; D possibly corresponds to TRBD1 (6 bases). The V gene lost 0 bases and the J gene lost 11 bases, with 27 bases spanning the gap. The CDR3 extends over 18 amino acids. Germline V gene sequence: CDR1 LGHNA, CDR2 YNFKEQ. For the CDR3, the DNA is TGTGCCAGCAGCCAAGAGGGGGCGCGAATGCTTTGGGGCGGTGGGCAGTATTTT. Translating it yields CASSQEGARMLWGGGQYF.

This chain uses TRBV7-8 with TRBJ2-1, with a possible D match to TRBD1 (6 bases). The CDR3 loop spans 13 amino acids. Trimming shortened V by 5 bases and J by 10 bases, and 15 bases separated the two germline ends. Germline V gives CDR1 SGHVS, CDR2 FQNEAQ. DNA of the CDR3: TGTGCCAGCAGCCCCCTGGGGGCACAAGAGCAGTTCTTC. This gives the protein CASSPLGAQEQFF.

This chain connects TRBV27 to TRBJ2-3; D is unclear. Trimming took 3 bases from V and 2 from J, leaving 6 bases between them. The CDR3 extends over 13 amino acids. Germline lookup yields CDR1 MNHEY and CDR2 SMNVEV (reference sequence). CDR3 in amino acids: CASSFRHTDTQYF. The CDR3 DNA is TGTGCCAGCAGTTTCCGCCACACAGATACGCAGTATTTT.

The chain couples TRBV7-2 to TRBJ2-7; D gene unclear. The V end was cut by 2 bases, the J end by 0 bases, with 8 bases between. Germline values: CDR1 SGHTA, CDR2 FQGNSA. There are 14 residues in the CDR3. The CDR3 bases are TGTGCCAGCAGCTTAAGCTCTAGCTCCTACGAGCAGTACTTC. It is translated as CASSLSSSSYEQYF.

In its sample, this clone was seen once. Other DNA sequences from this sample encode an identical CDR3 as well. V is TRBV28 and J is TRBJ2-3; D possibly corresponds to TRBD2 (7 bases). The V end was cut by 3 bases, the J end by 2 bases, with 12 bases between. The CDR3 consists of 15 residues. The germline V gene encodes CDR1 MDHEN and CDR2 SYDVKM. In DNA form, the CDR3 reads TGTGCCAGCAGTTTGGGTGGGGGGGCCACAGATACGCAGTATTTT. This sequence encodes CASSLGGGATDTQYF.

Only one count was recorded for this clone. V usage is TRBV2 and J usage is TRBJ1-1; 7 bases match TRBD1. The CDR3 loop spans 13 amino acids. CDR1 SNHLY and CDR2 FYNNEI come from the germline V gene. Losses at the gene ends were 6 bases for V and 5 bases for J; bases not matched to a gene: 6. The CDR3 is CASRVDRETEAFF. CDR3 DNA sequence: TGTGCCAGCAGAGTAGACAGGGAGACTGAAGCTTTCTTT.

V usage is TRBV29-1 and J usage is TRBJ1-1, with D uncertain. V lost 6 bases and J 3 bases, leaving 8 bases between the germline ends. Per the germline V gene, CDR1 is SQVTM and CDR2 is ANQGSEA. The CDR3 is made up of 11 amino acids. The CDR3 coding sequence is TGCAGCGTGGAGGGAGACACTGAAGCTTTCTTT. This encodes CSVEGDTEAFF.

This chain links TRBV6-5 with TRBJ2-7; 10 positions match TRBD2. CDR1 is MNHEY and CDR2 is SVGAGI in the germline V gene. This CDR3 has 13 amino acids. After removal of 5 bases from V and 6 bases from J, the junction contained 4 bases not matched to a gene. The CDR3, as DNA: TGTGCCAGCAGTGGTAGCGGGAGGCGCGAGCAGTACTTC. Residues: CASSGSGRREQYF.